A selection of T cell receptor beta chains follows, all from one sample in a study of regulatory T cells in long-lasting Graves disease. Using its own MiXCR run on the multiplex PCR reads, TCRdb lists one record per CDR3 protein. Here the sample spans about 530,000 distinct CDR3 sequences, about 16% being singletons. The data were also submitted as part of a second study, on T cells in Graves' hyperthyroidism and ophthalmopathy.

The material was peripheral blood mononuclear cells (PBMCs), obtained at new diagnosis, from a patient treated with antithyroid drugs. The receptors here all came from a woman in her forties or fifties with Graves disease. The CDR3 runs from the conserved cysteine through the conserved F or W. The D gene is left open where the match is weak. Clone size is given for some rows only: seen once, a few or many times, or a class if the clone is expanded.

clone size,J gene,D gene,V gene,CDR3 protein,CDR3 DNA
many,TRBJ1-2,NA,TRBV6-1,CALAEVRGYTF,TGTGCCCTTGCGGAGGTGAGGGGCTACACCTTC
many,TRBJ1-2,NA,TRBV2,CASSVETGRGYTF,TGTGCCAGCAGTGTAGAGACAGGACGTGGCTACACCTTC
few,TRBJ2-5,NA,TRBV5-6,CASSFGTGIQETQYF,TGTGCCAGCAGCTTCGGGACGGGAATCCAAGAGACCCAGTACTTC
many,TRBJ1-2,TRBD1,TRBV12-3/TRBV12-4,CATRGQGSLYGYTF,TGTGCCACCAGAGGACAGGGTTCCCTCTATGGCTACACCTTC
NA,TRBJ2-5,NA,TRBV5-8,CASSLGRVQETQYF,TGTGCCAGCAGCTTGGGCAGGGTCCAAGAGACCCAGTACTTC
few,TRBJ2-4,NA,TRBV12-3/TRBV12-4,CASSLRGGVDIQYF,TGTGCCAGCAGTTTGAGAGGTGGGGTGGACATTCAGTACTTC
many,TRBJ1-1,NA,TRBV25-1,CASSETRALNTEAFF,TGTGCCAGCAGTGAGACCAGGGCATTGAACACTGAAGCTTTCTTT
few,TRBJ1-3,NA,TRBV27,CASSFGGGSGNTIYF,TGTGCCAGCAGTTTTGGGGGGGGCTCTGGAAACACCATATATTTT
many,TRBJ2-5,NA,TRBV3-1,CASSQDRVSLTQETQYF,TGTGCCAGCAGCCAAGATCGAGTTTCACTGACCCAAGAGACCCAGTACTTC
NA,TRBJ1-1,NA,TRBV4-2,CASSQDRINTEAFF,TGTGCCAGCAGCCAAGACCGGATCAACACTGAAGCTTTCTTT
NA,TRBJ2-7,TRBD1,TRBV6-1,CASSHIGRTGDHEQYF,TGTGCCAGCAGCCACATTGGTCGGACAGGGGACCACGAGCAGTACTTC
NA,TRBJ1-2,NA,TRBV18,CASSRGGPLYGYTF,TGTGCCAGCTCACGGGGGGGCCCACTCTATGGCTACACCTTC
many,TRBJ2-4,TRBD1,TRBV12-3/TRBV12-4,CASSFRQGKNIQYF,TGTGCCAGCAGTTTTAGACAGGGGAAAAACATTCAGTACTTC
few,TRBJ2-7,NA,TRBV20-1,CSVKGDISYEQYF,TGCAGTGTAAAAGGTGACATCTCCTACGAGCAGTACTTC
many,TRBJ1-2,NA,TRBV3-1,CASSPEQGLWVGYTF,TGTGCCAGCAGCCCGGAGCAGGGTTTGTGGGTTGGCTACACCTTC
many,TRBJ2-7,NA,TRBV6-1,CASSEAPGRAYEQYF,TGTGCCAGCAGTGAAGCTCCTGGCAGGGCCTACGAGCAGTACTTC
NA,TRBJ2-3,NA,TRBV10-3,CAISPTGRGDTQYF,TGTGCCATCAGCCCAACAGGGAGGGGAGATACGCAGTATTTT
many,TRBJ1-5,NA,TRBV3-1,CASSQGQNQPQHF,TGTGCCAGCAGCCAAGGACAAAATCAGCCCCAGCATTTT
many,TRBJ2-3,TRBD2,TRBV20-1,CSAPGRGGSGTQYF,TGCAGTGCCCCGGGGCGGGGGGGCTCGGGTACGCAGTATTTT
few,TRBJ2-3,NA,TRBV7-9,CASSARDNTDTQYF,TGTGCCAGCAGCGCGAGGGACAACACAGATACGCAGTATTTT
many,TRBJ1-2,NA,TRBV3-1,CASSQDYTVYGYTF,TGTGCCAGCAGCCAAGATTACACAGTCTATGGCTACACCTTC
few,TRBJ2-7,TRBD1,TRBV25-1,CASSEPGGQGLHEQYF,TGTGCCAGCAGTGAACCGGGGGGACAGGGACTCCACGAGCAGTACTTC
many,TRBJ1-2,TRBD1,TRBV20-1,CSAPSGTASYGYTF,TGCAGTGCTCCCTCCGGGACAGCCTCCTATGGCTACACCTTC
few,TRBJ2-7,NA,TRBV29-1,CSVVGGTYEQYF,TGCAGCGTTGTAGGCGGAACCTACGAGCAGTACTTC
many,TRBJ1-5,TRBD1,TRBV2,CASKLDRARGNQPQHF,TGTGCCAGCAAGTTGGACAGGGCCCGGGGCAATCAGCCCCAGCATTTT
NA,TRBJ1-3,NA,TRBV11-2,CASSSHPGSTIYF,TGTGCCAGCAGCTCACACCCCGGAAGCACCATATATTTT
many,TRBJ2-1,TRBD1,TRBV4-1,CASSQGQGADEQFF,TGCGCCAGCAGCCAAGGTCAGGGGGCGGATGAGCAGTTCTTC